Detailed here is one TCR beta chain. This entry belongs to a study of blood T cell repertoires in COVID-19. Across the study: Samples of COVID-19 (acute and convalescent) were obtained from the United States, Italy and Spain.

The CDR3 totals 17 residues. CDR1 is LGHNT and CDR2 is FRNRAP in the germline V gene. J was trimmed by 4 bases and V by 3 bases; bases with no gene match: 5. This table comes from immunoSEQ multiplex PCR, and its TCRdb copy is limited to in-frame clones, with some not included. Here the sample spans about 160,000 clones, over 70% being singletons. This rearrangement joins TRBV12-5 to TRBJ2-3, with TRBD2 identical over 15 bases. The TCR originated in a man aged 65-85 years with acute or convalescent COVID-19. Sequencing was carried out using peripheral blood. The CDR3 region has the DNA TGTGCTAGTGGTTTCCCCAGGACTAGCGGGAGGGCAGATACGCAGTATTTT. It specifies CASGFPRTSGRADTQYF. The entire variable domain, with the rest obtained from reference TRBV12-5 and TRBJ2-3, is as follows: DARVTQTPRHKVTEMGQEVTMRCQPILGHNTVFWYRQTMMQGLELLAYFRNRAPLDDSGMPKDRFSAEMPDATLATLKIQPSEPRDSAVYFCASGFPRTSGRADTQYFGPGTRLTVL.